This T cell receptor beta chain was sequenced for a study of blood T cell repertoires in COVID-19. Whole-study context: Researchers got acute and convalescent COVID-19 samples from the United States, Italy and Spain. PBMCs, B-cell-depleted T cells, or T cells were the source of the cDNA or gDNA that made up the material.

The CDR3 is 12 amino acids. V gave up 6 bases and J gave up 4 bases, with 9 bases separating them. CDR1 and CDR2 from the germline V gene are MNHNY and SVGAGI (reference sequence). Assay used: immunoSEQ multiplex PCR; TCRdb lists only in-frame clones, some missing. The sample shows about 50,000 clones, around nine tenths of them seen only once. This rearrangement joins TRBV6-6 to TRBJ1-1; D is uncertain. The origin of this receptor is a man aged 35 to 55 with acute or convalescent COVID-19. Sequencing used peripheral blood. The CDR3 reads CASSVAGTEAFF. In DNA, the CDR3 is TGTGCCAGCAGCGTCGCGGGCACTGAAGCTTTCTTT.